Listed below are T cell receptor beta chains from one sample, sequenced in a study of breast tumors, draining lymph nodes, adjacent tissues. One entry per CDR3 protein, called by TCRdb with MiXCR from the multiplex PCR reads. The sample lists some 130,000 distinct CDR3 sequences, 15% to 20% occurring once. Sample: axillary lymph node tissue. Receptor source: a female donor with breast cancer. Some clones in this sample may be carry-over from other donors' samples. Both conserved end residues are part of each CDR3. The order of the fields is clone size, V gene, D gene, J gene, CDR3 protein, CDR3 DNA. D genes are given only for firm matches. Rows may omit the clone size; those that give it use once, few, many or a size class.

>many|TRBV24-1|NA|TRBJ1-6
CATSDLGPANNSPLHF
TGTGCCACCAGTGATTTAGGCCCGGCCAATAATTCACCCCTCCACTTT
>once|TRBV12-3/TRBV12-4|NA|TRBJ1-6
CAGSLGPDSPLHF
TGTGCCGGCAGTTTAGGGCCAGACTCACCCCTCCACTTT
>once|TRBV3-1|NA|TRBJ1-3
CAGSQGSGNTIYF
TGTGCCGGCAGCCAAGGTTCTGGAAACACCATATATTTT
>many|TRBV6-1|NA|TRBJ2-2
CASRILDSANTGELFF
TGTGCCAGCAGGATTTTAGACAGCGCGAACACCGGGGAGCTGTTTTTT
>NA|TRBV30|TRBD2|TRBJ2-1
CAWISGGYNEQFF
TGTGCCTGGATTAGCGGGGGCTACAATGAGCAGTTCTTC
>NA|TRBV20-1|TRBD2|TRBJ2-4
CSAREAGPAKNIQYF
TGCAGTGCTAGAGAAGCGGGACCAGCCAAAAACATTCAGTACTTC
>many|TRBV7-3|NA|TRBJ2-6
CASSLSQGHAGANVLTF
TGTGCCAGCAGCCTAAGCCAGGGACACGCTGGGGCCAACGTCCTGACTTTC
>NA|TRBV5-8|TRBD2|TRBJ2-3
CASSLGPAGGTTDTQYF
TGTGCCAGCAGCTTGGGACCAGCGGGGGGGACTACAGATACGCAGTATTTT
>many|TRBV5-1|TRBD1|TRBJ1-4
CASSDDRALEEKLFF
TGCGCCAGCAGCGACGACAGGGCGCTTGAGGAAAAACTGTTTTTT
>many|TRBV5-5|NA|TRBJ1-5
CASSLMAPGRDQPQHF
TGTGCCAGCAGCTTGATGGCCCCAGGTCGGGATCAGCCCCAGCATTTT
>NA|TRBV3-1|NA|TRBJ2-3
CASSRGGNYGDTQYF
TGTGCCAGCAGCCGAGGCGGTAACTACGGAGATACGCAGTATTTT
>NA|TRBV28|TRBD1|TRBJ1-4
CASSPAGTGNEKLFF
TGTGCCAGCAGTCCCGCCGGGACAGGGAATGAAAAACTGTTTTTT
>NA|TRBV28|NA|TRBJ2-4
CASSLLSTMGIQYF
TGTGCCAGCAGCTTACTCTCGACAATGGGCATTCAGTACTTC
>many|TRBV5-1|NA|TRBJ2-1
CASSLDIPGAREQFF
TGCGCCAGCAGCTTGGACATCCCAGGGGCCCGCGAGCAGTTCTTC
>many|TRBV3-1|TRBD1|TRBJ1-4
CASSRTGRVEKLFF
TGTGCCAGCAGCCGGACAGGGCGCGTGGAAAAACTGTTTTTT
>many|TRBV11-2|NA|TRBJ1-2
CASSLDRGAVYGYTF
TGTGCCAGCAGCTTAGATCGGGGGGCGGTCTATGGCTACACCTTC
>many|TRBV20-1|NA|TRBJ2-3
CSAETRSDTQYF
TGCAGTGCCGAGACCCGGAGTGATACGCAGTATTTT
>many|TRBV12-3/TRBV12-4|NA|TRBJ2-2
CASSIAWGSGELFF
TGTGCCAGCAGTATAGCTTGGGGCTCTGGGGAGCTGTTTTTT
>once|TRBV11-1|NA|TRBJ2-6
CASSLLGGGPLGRAMAGANVLTF
TGTGCCAGCAGCTTACTAGGCGGGGGCCCCCTGGGCAGGGCGATGGCTGGGGCCAACGTCCTGACTTTC
>many|TRBV2|TRBD2|TRBJ2-1
CASSDSGGAYNEQFF
TGTGCCAGCAGTGATAGCGGGGGGGCTTACAATGAGCAGTTCTTC
>many|TRBV14|NA|TRBJ2-7
CASSQGRGQRGEQYF
TGTGCCAGCAGCCAAGGCCGGGGCCAGCGTGGCGAGCAGTACTTC
>few|TRBV7-2|TRBD2|TRBJ2-4
CASSLAGPQDIQYF
TGTGCCAGCAGCCTAGCGGGTCCCCAAGACATTCAGTACTTC
>many|TRBV9|NA|TRBJ2-2
CASSVGGAPGELFF
TGTGCCAGCAGCGTCGGCGGGGCCCCCGGGGAGCTGTTTTTT
>few|TRBV11-2|NA|TRBJ2-2
CASSLGHLPSTGELFF
TGTGCCAGCAGCTTAGGACACCTACCGAGCACCGGGGAGCTGTTTTTT
>many|TRBV2|TRBD2|TRBJ2-2
CATRGGFNTGELFF
TGTGCCACCCGGGGGGGGTTCAACACCGGGGAGCTGTTTTTT
>few|TRBV6-5|NA|TRBJ2-1
CASSYSMAGQNNGQFF
TGTGCCAGCAGTTACTCGATGGCCGGACAAAACAATGGGCAGTTCTTC
>many|TRBV12-3/TRBV12-4|NA|TRBJ1-6
CASRGHNYNSPLHF
TGTGCCAGCAGGGGACACAACTATAATTCACCCCTCCACTTT
>many|TRBV5-1|TRBD1|TRBJ2-4
CASSLGTGGDIQYF
TGCGCCAGCAGCTTGGGGACAGGTGGGGACATTCAGTACTTC
>few|TRBV6-1|NA|TRBJ1-5
CASLGQIIYSNQPQHF
TGTGCCAGCCTAGGACAGATAATTTATAGCAATCAGCCCCAGCATTTT
>many|TRBV7-2|NA|TRBJ2-7
CASSLGRDEQYF
TGTGCCAGCAGCTTAGGCCGGGACGAGCAGTACTTC